The 21 T cell receptor beta chains given below trace back to one sample, sequenced in a study of T cell responses to AZD1222 COVID-19 vaccine. TCRdb's table, derived via immunoSEQ multiplex PCR, lists solely in-frame clones and lacks some. The table lists over 55,000 clones, over 60% of them singletons. The material sequenced was peripheral blood, taken 28 days after the second AZD1222 dose. The origin of the receptors is an adult who received the AZD1222 COVID-19 vaccine.

CDR3 region: CASSLELGSWTEAFF. The CDR3 region has the DNA TGTGCCAGCAGCTTGGAACTGGGCTCGTGGACTGAAGCTTTCTTT. The rearrangement links TRBV5-5 to TRBJ1-1; D gene unclear. The CDR3 runs to 15 residues. V lost 0 bases and J 5 bases, leaving 14 bases between the germline ends. Germline CDR1 reads SGHKS; CDR2 reads YYEKEE (reference sequence).

This clone has just a few counts. The chain recombines TRBV6-5 with TRBJ2-2; 11 bases agree with TRBD2. The V and J ends lost 5 bases and 7 bases, in that order; junction bases with no gene match: 6. Germline V gene sequence: CDR1 MNHEY, CDR2 SVGAGI. The CDR3 has 15 amino acids. CDR3: CASSTGLAGHGELFF. Here the CDR3 DNA reads TGTGCCAGCAGTACCGGACTAGCGGGTCACGGGGAGCTGTTTTTT.

This clone has more than one count but fewer than ten. V and J are TRBV4-2 and TRBJ2-5, with D perhaps assigned TRBD1 or TRBD2 (5 bases each). Trimming shortened V by 0 bases and J by 4 bases, and 9 bases separated the two germline ends. Germline loops: CDR1 LGHNA, CDR2 YNFKEQ. This CDR3 region has 14 residues. The CDR3 loop reads CASSQEWGSETQYF. The CDR3, as DNA: TGTGCCAGCAGCCAAGAGTGGGGGTCAGAGACCCAGTACTTC.

This clone has only one observation. The rearrangement links TRBV12-5 to TRBJ2-4; 13 bases map to TRBD2. The CDR3 length is 17 residues. CDR1 is LGHNT and CDR2 is FRNRAP in the germline V gene. V gave up 8 bases and J gave up 0 bases; unmatched junction bases: 7. CDR3 sequence: CASSGLAGAIAKNIQYF. CDR3 in DNA: TGTGCTAGTTCAGGACTAGCGGGGGCTATAGCCAAAAACATTCAGTACTTC.

The chain is built from TRBV5-1 and TRBJ1-1, with D perhaps TRBD1 (6 bases). Germline V lookup: CDR1 SGHRS, CDR2 YFSETQ. The V gene lost 4 bases and the J gene lost 8 bases, with 15 bases spanning the gap. The CDR3 covers 13 residues. The CDR3 DNA follows: TGCGCCAGCAGCCTGGTGGGCGGACAGGAAGCTTTCTTT. Translation gives CASSLVGGQEAFF.

The sample holds a few counts of this clone. J is TRBJ1-6 and V is TRBV28, with D uncertain. The V and J ends lost 0 bases and 7 bases respectively, with 10 bases between them. Per the germline V gene, CDR1 is MDHEN and CDR2 is SYDVKM. This CDR3 contains 15 residues. The CDR3 protein is CASSLWRRRNSPLHF. CDR3 DNA sequence: TGTGCCAGCAGTTTATGGCGACGGAGGAATTCACCCCTCCACTTT.

This sequence joins TRBV25-1 and TRBJ2-3; 10 bases match TRBD1. CDR1 is MGHDK and CDR2 is SYGVNS in the germline V gene. The CDR3 extends over 15 amino acids. CDR3 residues: CATSSSGTGVDTQYF. The CDR3 DNA reads as TGTGCGACTTCCTCGTCCGGGACAGGGGTGGATACGCAGTATTTT.

The chain recombines TRBV5-8 with TRBJ2-2; D not certain. Germline lookup yields CDR1 SGHTS and CDR2 YDEGEE. The germline V and J ends were trimmed by 0 bases and 6 bases, with 12 bases remaining between them. The CDR3 loop spans 15 amino acids. CDR3 protein: CASSLEASPSGELFF. CDR3 nucleotide sequence: TGTGCCAGCAGCTTGGAGGCCAGCCCCTCCGGGGAGCTGTTTTTT.

The CDR3 nucleotides are TGTGCCAGCTCACAGGGGGGCCATCAGCCCCAGCATTTT. This sequence encodes CASSQGGHQPQHF. This rearrangement joins TRBV18 to TRBJ1-5; maybe TRBD1 (6 bases). V dropped 4 bases and J dropped 5 bases, with 9 bases sitting between them. This CDR3 has 13 amino acids. The germline gives CDR1 KGHSH, CDR2 LQKENI.

The gene calls are TRBV2 and TRBJ1-5; D unclear. Germline V gives CDR1 SNHLY, CDR2 FYNNEI. The V and J ends lost 8 bases and 0 bases respectively, with 11 bases between them. CDR3 length: 14 amino acids. The CDR3 spells CASHSTSSNQPQHF. The CDR3, as DNA: TGTGCCAGCCACTCCACCTCTAGCAATCAGCCCCAGCATTTT.

This clone occurred a few times. J is TRBJ1-6 and V is TRBV19, with D possibly matching TRBD1 (6 bases). Trimming cost V 9 bases and J 12 bases, with 15 bases left between them. Germline loops: CDR1 LNHDA, CDR2 SQIVND (reference sequence). The CDR3 is 12 amino acids. The CDR3 DNA is TGTGCCAGCCGGGCACAGGGAAAACCCCTCCACTTT. Its protein is CASRAQGKPLHF.

This rearrangement joins TRBV11-3 to TRBJ1-4, with 7 nucleotides matching TRBD1. The V gene's germline CDR1 is SGHNT and CDR2 YENEEA. V shed 6 bases, J shed 8 bases, and the junction held 12 bases outside the gene matches. The CDR3 totals 15 residues. CDR3 sequence (DNA): TGTGCCAGCAGTAACCCGGGGACAGTAAACGAAAAACTGTTTTTT. Protein product: CASSNPGTVNEKLFF.

The gene calls are TRBV27 and TRBJ2-2; a possible D gene is TRBD1 (6 bases). Germline CDR1 MNHEY, CDR2 SMNVEV (reference sequence). V was trimmed by 5 bases and J by 6 bases, leaving 19 bases between them. The CDR3 contains 16 residues. CDR3: CASSLLASTGPGELFF. The DNA of the CDR3 is TGTGCCAGCAGTCTCCTCGCCTCCACAGGGCCCGGGGAGCTGTTTTTT.

The V gene is TRBV11-3, the J gene TRBJ1-6; D may be TRBD1 (5 bases). V was pared by 1 base and J by 4 bases, with 11 bases between. Germline V gene sequence: CDR1 SGHNT, CDR2 YENEEA. This CDR3 is built from 16 residues. Here the CDR3 reads CASSLGDSPYNSPLHF. The CDR3 coding sequence is TGTGCCAGCAGCTTAGGCGACAGCCCGTATAATTCACCCCTCCACTTT.

This clone was recorded only once. J is TRBJ2-2 and V is TRBV18; 8 bases are a match to TRBD1. The CDR3 totals 16 residues. The V gene end was trimmed by 5 bases and the J gene end by 5 bases; junction bases not matched to a gene: 10. CDR1 and CDR2 (germline): KGHSH, LQKENI. CDR3 residues: CASSSQTGAATGELFF. In nucleotides, the CDR3 is TGTGCCAGCTCATCGCAGACAGGGGCAGCAACCGGGGAGCTGTTTTTT.

This clone was seen once. The rearrangement uses TRBV7-2 and TRBJ1-5, with unresolved D. Trimming took 1 base from V and 4 from J, leaving 8 bases between them. The CDR3 contains 14 residues. Germline loops: CDR1 SGHTA, CDR2 FQGNSA. CDR3 in DNA: TGTGCCAGCAGCTTAGTACCCGAAAATCAGCCCCAGCATTTT. As protein: CASSLVPENQPQHF.

This clone showed up just a few times. This chain joins TRBV12-3 or TRBV12-4 and TRBJ1-6; TRBD1 agrees at 7 bases. This CDR3 is 13 amino acids long. V was pared by 8 bases and J by 11 bases, with 9 bases of the junction left unmatched. For the CDR3, the DNA is TGTGCCAGCTCTAATACAGGGGTTCCACCCCTCCACTTT. This codes for CASSNTGVPPLHF.

This chain connects TRBV6-5 to TRBJ2-7; weak D call: TRBD2 (5 bases). The V and J ends lost 0 bases and 2 bases respectively, with 14 bases between them. CDR3 size: 16 residues. The germline CDR1 and CDR2 sequences are MNHEY and SVGAGI. Here the CDR3 DNA reads TGTGCCAGCAGTTACTCTGTTTCTGCCGGGACCTACGAGCAGTACTTC. This gives the protein CASSYSVSAGTYEQYF.

The CDR3 reads CSVCRSRTGGAEGSNQPQHF. In DNA, the CDR3 is TGCAGCGTATGCCGGTCTCGGACAGGGGGCGCGGAGGGGAGCAATCAGCCCCAGCATTTT. This chain uses TRBV29-1 with TRBJ1-5, with TRBD1 matching over 11 bases. The V segment lost 6 bases and the J segment 1 base; nucleotides outside the gene matches: 20. Germline assignment: CDR1 SQVTM and CDR2 ANQGSEA. There are 20 residues in the CDR3.

This clone was counted only a few times. This chain links TRBV5-6 with TRBJ1-6; maybe TRBD1 (6 bases). This CDR3 region has 15 residues. V shed 0 bases and J shed 5 bases, with 9 bases lying between them. Germline CDR1 reads SGHDT; CDR2 reads YYEEEE. Written as DNA, the CDR3 is TGTGCCAGCAGCTTGGTGGACAGAAATAATTCACCCCTCCACTTT. This translates into CASSLVDRNNSPLHF.

The chain is built from TRBV2 and TRBJ1-2, with D perhaps TRBD1 (5 bases). Trimming left V 3 bases short and J 6 bases short, with 11 bases between. The V gene's germline CDR1 is SNHLY and CDR2 FYNNEI. The CDR3 runs 13 residues. The CDR3 loop reads CASSERDANGYTF. For the CDR3, the DNA is TGTGCCAGCAGTGAGCGGGACGCCAATGGCTACACCTTC.